A single sample gave rise to the 30 T cell receptor beta chains below, sequenced in a study of T cell changes during pregnancy in multiple sclerosis. Sequencing was performed with immunoSEQ multiplex PCR; in TCRdb, only in-frame clones are kept and a portion is missing. The sample has around 68,000 clones, 75% to 95% seen once; the top ten hold over 2%. The sequences come from peripheral blood, collected in the third trimester of pregnancy. These receptors all stem from a female donor in good health, enrolled as a control in a pregnancy study.

Regarding this clone: Germline and junction disagree at one end, which may indicate a read error. The chain carries TRBV7-7 and TRBJ2-3; D may be TRBD1 (5 bases). Germline CDR1 is SSHAT and CDR2 is FNYEAQ (reference sequence). The CDR3 has 15 residues. CDR3 sequence: CASSKTPGSTDTQYF. Here the CDR3 DNA reads TGTGCTAGCAGCAAAACGCCAGGGAGCACAGATACGCAGTATTTT. The variable domain in full, completed from reference TRBV7-7 and TRBJ2-3, reads GAGVSQSPRYKVTKRGQDVTLRCDPISSHATLYWYQQALGQGPEFLTYFNYEAQPDKSGLPSDRFSAERPEGSISTLTIQRTEQRDSAMYRCASSKTPGSTDTQYFGPGTRLTVL.

V and J are TRBV5-1 and TRBJ2-5, with 8 bases matching TRBD1. The closer fit of TRBJ2-7 to the DNA end suggests the J call may be wrong. This CDR3 contains 16 residues. Germline CDR1 SGHRS, CDR2 YFSETQ. Here the CDR3 reads CASSVSTGGLTYEQYF. In DNA, the CDR3 is TGCGCCAGCAGCGTCTCTACAGGGGGGCTCACCTACGAGCAGTACTTC.

The chain joins TRBV18 to TRBJ1-1; 7 bases are shared with TRBD1. The CDR3 runs 16 residues. Germline V lookup: CDR1 KGHSH, CDR2 LQKENI. The V and J ends lost 3 bases and 4 bases, in that order; junction bases with no gene match: 11. The CDR3 region is CASSPQQQGTSTEAFF. The CDR3, as DNA: TGTGCCAGCTCACCCCAACAACAGGGGACGAGCACTGAAGCTTTCTTT.

This clone was found once. V and J are TRBV5-1 and TRBJ2-3; 8 bases are shared with TRBD2. This CDR3 comprises 17 residues. V dropped 0 bases and J dropped 11; count of bases not matched to a gene: 17. Germline V gives CDR1 SGHRS, CDR2 YFSETQ. CDR3 sequence reads: CASSLVSGREGTAGQYF. The CDR3 DNA sequence: TGCGCCAGCAGCTTGGTTAGTGGACGGGAGGGCACGGCCGGGCAGTATTTT.

The chain has TRBV13 and TRBJ1-3; TRBD1 aligns across 7 bases. The CDR3 length is 18 residues. The trim removed 1 base at V and 1 base at J, leaving 10 bases unmatched. Germline V gives CDR1 PRHDT, CDR2 FYEKMQ (reference sequence). The CDR3 sequence is CASSLAQGIGFSGNTIYF. The CDR3 DNA follows: TGTGCCAGCAGCTTAGCACAGGGGATAGGTTTTTCTGGAAACACCATATATTTT.

The rearrangement uses TRBV4-2 and TRBJ1-1, with a weak D call TRBD1 (5 bases). This CDR3 is built from 15 residues. CDR1 is LGHNA and CDR2 is YNFKEQ in the germline V gene. V lost 7 bases and J 3 bases, leaving 18 bases between the germline ends. CDR3 bases: TGTGCCAGCACCATAGTGTGGGGCGGGGACACTGAAGCTTTCTTT. Its translation is CASTIVWGGDTEAFF.

The rearrangement joins TRBV19 to TRBJ2-1; no clear D gene. Germline-derived CDR1 and CDR2 are LNHDA and SQIVND (reference sequence). V lost 2 bases, J lost 7 bases, and 12 bases lay in between. The CDR3 is 14 residues long. CDR3 region: CASSISSAWNEQFF. The DNA for the CDR3 is TGTGCCAGTAGTATAAGCAGCGCCTGGAATGAGCAGTTCTTC. The whole variable domain, remainder taken from reference TRBV19 and TRBJ2-1, is DGGITQSPKYLFRKEGQNVTLSCEQNLNHDAMYWYRQDPGQGLRLIYYSQIVNDFQKGDIAEGYSVSREKKESFPLTVTSAQKNPTAFYLCASSISSAWNEQFFGPGTRLTVL.

The chain combines TRBV28 with TRBJ2-1; TRBD2 matches 9 bases. Germline CDR1 reads MDHEN; CDR2 reads SYDVKM. CDR3 length: 14 amino acids. The J segment lost 7 bases and the V segment lost 6 bases, leaving 7 bases of the junction unmatched. The CDR3 nucleotides read TGTGCCAGCAGCGATAGCGGGAGATTGAATGAGCAGTTCTTC. Its protein product is CASSDSGRLNEQFF.

The V gene is TRBV28, the J gene TRBJ1-4; 9 positions agree with TRBD1. The CDR3 totals 14 residues. V gave up 6 bases and J gave up 5 bases; unmatched junction bases: 4. Germline V lookup: CDR1 MDHEN, CDR2 SYDVKM. CDR3 coding DNA: TGTGCCAGCAGCCCCGGACAGGGGAATGAAAAACTGTTTTTT. It translates to CASSPGQGNEKLFF.

The gene calls are TRBV28 and TRBJ2-3; D unresolved. This CDR3 region has 15 residues. Germline CDR1 and CDR2: MDHEN and SYDVKM. Trimming removed 6 bases at V and 5 bases at J, with 18 bases between. The CDR3, as DNA: TGTGCCAGCAGGCCCCTTGGCCCTCAGGAAGATACGCAGTATTTT. The encoded protein is CASRPLGPQEDTQYF.

The chain is built from TRBV29-1 and TRBJ1-3; the D gene is possibly TRBD1 (5 bases). Germline CDR1 reads SQVTM; CDR2 reads ANQGSEA. This CDR3 has 13 residues. The germline V and J ends were trimmed by 4 bases and 2 bases, with 9 bases remaining between them. The CDR3: CSVVVGAGNTIYF. CDR3 bases: TGCAGCGTTGTTGTAGGGGCTGGAAACACCATATATTTT. Together with reference TRBV29-1 and TRBJ1-3, the CDR3 gives the full variable domain: SAVISQKPSRDICQRGTSLTIQCQVDSQVTMMFWYRQQPGQSLTLIATANQGSEATYESGFVIDKFPISRPNLTFSTLTVSNMSPEDSSIYLCSVVVGAGNTIYFGEGSWLTVV.

This clone was seen a single time. This chain uses TRBV7-8 with TRBJ1-1; 7 bases line up with TRBD1. The CDR3 length is 17 residues. Trimming at V came to 5 bases and at J to 0 bases, leaving 12 bases not matched to a gene. Germline CDR1 is SGHVS and CDR2 is FQNEAQ. CDR3 in amino acids: CASSRTGVGVLNTEAFF. Here the CDR3 DNA reads TGTGCCAGCAGCCGAACAGGGGTTGGGGTCTTGAACACTGAAGCTTTCTTT. The variable domain in full, with the rest retrieved from reference TRBV7-8 and TRBJ1-1, is GAGVSQSPRYKVAKRGQDVALRCDPISGHVSLFWYQQALGQGPEFLTYFQNEAQLDKSGLPSDRFFAERPEGSVSTLKIQRTQQEDSAVYLCASSRTGVGVLNTEAFFGQGTRLTVV.

Note on this clone: Germline and junction disagree at one end, which may indicate a read error. The rearrangement joins TRBV7-7 to TRBJ2-1; weak D call: TRBD2 (5 bases). Germline lookup yields CDR1 SSHAT and CDR2 FNYEAQ (reference sequence). The CDR3 loop spans 12 amino acids. CDR3 in DNA: TGTGCTAGCAGCGAAATACTAGGGGAGCAGTTCTTC. Protein: CASSEILGEQFF.

The chain joins TRBV5-6 to TRBJ1-2; 8 nucleotides match TRBD1. CDR3 size: 16 residues. V was pared by 1 base and J by 8 bases, with 13 bases of the junction left unmatched. Germline V gene data show CDR1 as SGHDT and CDR2 as YYEEEE. The CDR3 protein is CASSLFPADRASGYTF. As DNA, the CDR3 is TGTGCCAGCAGCTTGTTCCCCGCGGACAGGGCGTCCGGCTACACCTTC.

V gene TRBV6-5 combines with J gene TRBJ2-3; D is perhaps TRBD1 (6 bases). Germline V CDR1 and CDR2: MNHEY, SVGAGI. The V end lost 0 bases, the J end lost 3 bases, and 10 bases lay between the germline ends. This CDR3 region has 15 residues. CDR3 sequence reads: CASSYSRQGTDTQYF. The CDR3 region has the DNA TGTGCCAGCAGTTACTCGAGGCAGGGGACAGATACGCAGTATTTT.

CDR3 DNA: TGTGCCAGCAGGTCGGGGATTGGAAACACCATATATTTT. Its translation is CASRSGIGNTIYF. This chain connects TRBV7-9 to TRBJ1-3; D is unclear. V dropped 6 bases and J dropped 3 bases, with 9 bases sitting between them. The germline V gene has CDR1 SEHNR and CDR2 FQNEAQ (reference sequence). CDR3 length: 13 amino acids. The full variable domain, in which reference TRBV7-9 and TRBJ1-3 provide the parts outside the CDR3, is DTGVSQNPRHKITKRGQNVTFRCDPISEHNRLYWYRQTLGQGPEFLTYFQNEAQLEKSRLLSDRFSAERPKGSFSTLEIQRTEQGDSAMYLCASRSGIGNTIYFGEGSWLTVV.

The genes are TRBV28 and TRBJ1-3; 10 bases align to TRBD1. The CDR3 runs 15 residues. In germline, CDR1 is MDHEN, CDR2 SYDVKM. V lost 7 bases, J lost 15 bases, and 18 bases stayed unmatched. In DNA form, the CDR3 reads TGTGCCAGCATGGGGGGGGACAGGGGACACATGCAGGCATATTTT. This gives the protein CASMGGDRGHMQAYF.

The rearrangement joins TRBV29-1 to TRBJ2-7; 11 bases are a match to TRBD1. Germline V CDR1 and CDR2: SQVTM, ANQGSEA. The J segment lost 5 bases and the V segment lost 6 bases, leaving 3 bases of the junction unmatched. This CDR3 is 12 amino acids long. The CDR3 spells CSVGTGGNEQYF. The CDR3 DNA reads as TGCAGCGTGGGGACAGGGGGAAACGAGCAGTACTTC.

The CDR3 is CASSQDRGFYNEQFF. DNA for the CDR3: TGTGCCAGCTCTCAGGACAGGGGCTTCTACAATGAGCAGTTCTTC. The chain combines TRBV19 with TRBJ2-1; 9 positions match TRBD1. The V segment lost 9 bases and the J segment 3 bases; nucleotides outside the gene matches: 9. CDR3 size: 15 residues. Per the germline V gene, CDR1 is LNHDA and CDR2 is SQIVND (reference sequence).

This rearrangement joins TRBV7-6 to TRBJ1-5, with TRBD1 matching over 10 bases. The germline gives CDR1 SGHVS, CDR2 FNYEAQ. The CDR3 consists of 16 residues. Trimming at V came to 0 bases and at J to 5 bases, leaving 4 bases not matched to a gene. The DNA for the CDR3 is TGTGCCAGCAGCTTAGCGACAGGGGGCGTGGATCAGCCCCAGCATTTT. It specifies CASSLATGGVDQPQHF.

A few counts support this clone. The chain uses TRBV9 and TRBJ1-1, with 8 bases lining up with TRBD1. The germline gives CDR1 SGDLS, CDR2 YYNGEE. With 1 base clipped from V and 0 bases from J, the junction kept 8 bases outside the gene matches. The CDR3 has 17 amino acids. CDR3 in DNA: TGTGCCAGCAGCGTAACTGGACAGGGCCTCATGAACACTGAAGCTTTCTTT. This codes for CASSVTGQGLMNTEAFF.

This clone has a handful of counts. The genes are TRBV5-4 and TRBJ1-2, with a tentative D call TRBD1 (6 bases). The length of the CDR3 is 12 residues. V was cut by 0 bases and J by 8 bases, with 8 bases left in between. The germline CDR1 and CDR2 sequences are SGHNT and YYREEE (reference sequence). This CDR3 is CASSLEGVGYTF. In DNA form, the CDR3 reads TGTGCCAGCAGCTTGGAGGGGGTCGGCTACACCTTC.

This clone was counted a single time. J is TRBJ2-2 and V is TRBV5-1, with D possibly matching TRBD1 (6 bases). V shed 2 bases and J shed 0 bases, with 20 bases lying between them. Looked up from germline, CDR1 is SGHRS and CDR2 is YFSETQ. This CDR3 has 19 amino acids. The CDR3 DNA reads as TGCGCCAGCAGCTTAGAGATCACCCAGGGGCCGTCGAACACCGGGGAGCTGTTTTTT. Amino acids: CASSLEITQGPSNTGELFF.

V gene TRBV11-2 combines with J gene TRBJ2-7, with a possible D match to TRBD2 (6 bases). The CDR3 extends over 14 amino acids. V lost 6 bases to trimming and J lost 5 bases, with 17 bases between them. The germline V gene has CDR1 SGHAT and CDR2 FQNNGV. Written as DNA, the CDR3 is TGTGCCAGCAGTAGGATCGGGGGAAACAACGAGCAGTACTTC. Its translation is CASSRIGGNNEQYF. Using reference TRBV11-2 and TRBJ2-7 for the parts outside the CDR3, the full variable domain is EAGVAQSPRYKIIEKRQSVAFWCNPISGHATLYWYQQILGQGPKLLIQFQNNGVVDDSQLPKDRFSAERLKGVDSTLKIQPAKLEDSAVYLCASSRIGGNNEQYFGPGTRLTVT.

This chain links TRBV2 with TRBJ1-6; D is possibly TRBD1 (6 bases). The CDR3 spans 16 residues. Germline CDR1 and CDR2: SNHLY and FYNNEI. The V gene lost 4 bases and the J gene lost 8 bases, with 18 bases spanning the gap. The DNA of the CDR3 is TGTGCCAGCAGTGGCGGAACAGGGATAGTTCATTCACCCCTCCACTTT. This gives the protein CASSGGTGIVHSPLHF.

This clone has a handful of counts. The chain is built from TRBV4-1 and TRBJ2-7; the D gene is possibly TRBD2 (6 bases). Looked up from germline, CDR1 is MGHRA and CDR2 is YSYEKL. This CDR3 region has 14 residues. V lost 0 bases, J lost 2 bases, and 8 bases lay in between. Here the CDR3 reads CASSQERGTYEQYF. The CDR3 bases are TGCGCCAGCAGCCAAGAGCGGGGAACCTACGAGCAGTACTTC.

This chain joins TRBV2 and TRBJ1-1; TRBD1 is a possible D gene (5 bases). The CDR3 loop spans 14 amino acids. CDR1 and CDR2 from the germline V gene are SNHLY and FYNNEI. The ends were cut back, 8 bases at V and 0 bases at J, with 13 bases in the middle. The CDR3 spells CASSWGNLNTEAFF. The CDR3 DNA is TGTGCCAGCTCTTGGGGCAACCTGAACACTGAAGCTTTCTTT.

The chain has TRBV21-1 and TRBJ1-1; the table's D call TRBD1 went unverified against the DNA. TRBV21-1 is marked as a pseudogene. The CDR3 contains 16 residues. The CDR3: CASSLLGRGRLTEAFF. CDR3 nucleotides: TGTGCCAGCAGCCTTCTCGGTAGGGGGCGATTGACTGAAGCTTTCTTT.

The chain uses TRBV5-4 and TRBJ2-5; 10 bases map to TRBD1. The CDR3 is 16 amino acids. V lost 5 bases, J lost 5 bases, and 12 bases stayed unmatched. Germline loops: CDR1 SGHNT, CDR2 YYREEE (reference sequence). The CDR3 loop is CASRRGPGQGTETQYF. The CDR3 nucleotides read TGTGCCAGCAGGCGAGGACCGGGACAGGGGACCGAGACCCAGTACTTC.

V and J are TRBV6-5 and TRBJ1-5; possible D gene TRBD1, 5 bases. Trimming took 5 bases from V and 3 from J, leaving 11 bases between them. This CDR3 region has 14 residues. CDR1 MNHEY and CDR2 SVGAGI come from the germline V gene. The CDR3 DNA reads as TGTGCCAGCAGTCTGACAGCATTCAATCAGCCCCAGCATTTT. It encodes CASSLTAFNQPQHF.